This passage covers 11 T cell receptor beta chains from one sample sequenced in a study of cytomegalovirus exposure and HLA in healthy donors. The PCR made use of 60 Vbeta and 13 Jbeta primers. Repertoires were generated with immunoSEQ multiplex PCR, while TCRdb's copy carries only in-frame clones and drops some. The sample lists about 130,000 clones, almost 85% occurring once. Sequencing was carried out using PBMCs. Receptors originate from a boy aged 2 to 9 in good health and CMV-seronegative.

The rearrangement links TRBV30 to TRBJ1-1; no reliable D call. Germline CDR1 GTSNPN, CDR2 SVGIG (reference sequence). The CDR3 loop spans 12 amino acids. V was trimmed by 2 bases and J by 8 bases, leaving 12 bases between them. DNA for the CDR3: TGTGCCTGGAGTCGCGGAGGGATAGAAGCTTTCTTT. Protein sequence: CAWSRGGIEAFF.

This clone has a handful of counts. This chain joins TRBV4-1 and TRBJ2-5; 7 bases map to TRBD2. In germline, CDR1 is MGHRA, CDR2 YSYEKL. The CDR3 has 15 residues. J gave up 2 bases and V 4 bases, and 7 bases lay outside the gene matches. In nucleotides, the CDR3 is TGCGCCAGCAGCCTCTTCGCGGGACTACAAGAGACCCAGTACTTC. Its protein is CASSLFAGLQETQYF.

The V gene is TRBV6-6, the J gene TRBJ2-7, with no clear D. V shed 2 bases and J shed 1 base, with 12 bases lying between them. The CDR3 is 15 residues long. CDR1 and CDR2 (germline): MNHNY, SVGAGI (reference sequence). The CDR3 region is CASSYEADWSYEQYV. The DNA of the CDR3 is TGTGCCAGCAGTTACGAGGCAGACTGGTCCTACGAGCAGTACGTC.

The J gene is TRBJ2-5, the V gene TRBV2; 7 positions match TRBD2. V lost 0 bases to trimming and J lost 5 bases; unmatched junction nucleotides: 9. Looked up from germline, CDR1 is SNHLY and CDR2 is FYNNEI. The CDR3 sequence is 16 residues long. The CDR3: CASSEALRTSGETQYF. The CDR3 DNA reads as TGTGCCAGCAGTGAAGCGCTTAGGACTAGTGGGGAGACCCAGTACTTC.

The V call is TRBV28, the J call TRBJ2-7; 11 positions agree with TRBD2. Per the germline V gene, CDR1 is MDHEN and CDR2 is SYDVKM. Trimming took 5 bases from V and 5 from J; bases not matched to a gene: 5. This CDR3 comprises 14 residues. The CDR3 sequence: CASSPTSGSDEQYV. The CDR3 nucleotides read TGTGCCAGCAGTCCAACTAGCGGGAGCGACGAGCAGTACGTC.

The V and J genes are TRBV29-1 and TRBJ2-4; D is unresolved. CDR3 length: 14 residues. Germline V lookup: CDR1 SQVTM, CDR2 ANQGSEA. V dropped 5 bases and J dropped 6 bases, with 17 bases sitting between them. The DNA of the CDR3 is TGCAGCGTTTACCCGCTTCGACCGGGAAACATTCAGTACTTC. Translated, it gives CSVYPLRPGNIQYF.

The rearrangement joins TRBV27 to TRBJ2-5; TRBD1 is a possible D gene (5 bases). The CDR3 loop spans 16 amino acids. Germline V gene lookup returns CDR1 MNHEY and CDR2 SMNVEV (reference sequence). Trimming removed 2 bases from V and 2 bases from J, with 15 bases in between. The CDR3 nucleotides are TGTGCCAGCAGTTTACTAGTGGGGCAATCTCAAGAGACCCAGTACTTC. Translation: CASSLLVGQSQETQYF.

Comment on this clone: Sequence at one end of the junction differs from germline and may be a read error. Distinct nucleotide sequences in the sample also encode this CDR3. CDR3 loop: CAISVGAYGYTF. The CDR3 nucleotides read TGTGCCATCAGTGTGGGGGCGTATGGCTACACCTTT. This chain uses TRBV10-3 with TRBJ1-2; the D gene is possibly TRBD1 (6 bases). The CDR3 extends over 12 amino acids. The germline V gene has CDR1 ENHRY and CDR2 SYGVKD.

The V and J genes are TRBV27 and TRBJ1-1; D call uncertain. CDR3 length: 15 amino acids. The V and J ends lost 6 bases and 7 bases respectively, with 21 bases between them. Germline lookup yields CDR1 MNHEY and CDR2 SMNVEV (reference sequence). CDR3 nucleotide sequence: TGTGCCAGCAGCCCTAGGAGGGCAGTACGTTTTGAAGCTTTCTTT. This codes for CASSPRRAVRFEAFF.

The V gene is TRBV7-3, the J gene TRBJ2-3, with 8 positions matching TRBD2. Germline CDR1 is SGHTA and CDR2 is FQGTGA. Trimming cost V 1 base and J 0 bases; bases outside gene matches: 12. CDR3 length: 19 residues. For the CDR3, the DNA is TGTGCCAGCAGCTTAAGGGTCTCGGAGCGGGGGACCAGCACAGATACGCAGTATTTT. Translated: CASSLRVSERGTSTDTQYF.

The sample holds one count of this clone. V usage is TRBV19 and J usage is TRBJ1-2, with a possible D match to TRBD1 (5 bases). Trimming took 5 bases from V and 0 from J, leaving 16 bases between them. The CDR3 has 16 residues. CDR1 and CDR2 (germline): LNHDA, SQIVND (reference sequence). CDR3 in DNA: TGTGCCAGTAGTCGGGTAAAACAGGCTTCTAACTATGGCTACACCTTC. This sequence encodes CASSRVKQASNYGYTF.